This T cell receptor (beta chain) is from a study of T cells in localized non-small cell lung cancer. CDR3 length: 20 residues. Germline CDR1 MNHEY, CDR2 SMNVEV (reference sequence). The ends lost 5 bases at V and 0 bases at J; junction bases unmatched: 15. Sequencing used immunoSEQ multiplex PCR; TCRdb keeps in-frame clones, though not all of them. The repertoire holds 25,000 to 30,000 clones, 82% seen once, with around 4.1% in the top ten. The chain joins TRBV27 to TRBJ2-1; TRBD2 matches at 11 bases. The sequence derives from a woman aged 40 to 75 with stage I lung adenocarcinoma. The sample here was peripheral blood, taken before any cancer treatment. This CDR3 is CASSPPLMSSGGVSYNEQFF. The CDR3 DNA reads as TGTGCCAGCAGTCCCCCCCTAATGAGTAGCGGGGGGGTCTCCTACAATGAGCAGTTCTTC.